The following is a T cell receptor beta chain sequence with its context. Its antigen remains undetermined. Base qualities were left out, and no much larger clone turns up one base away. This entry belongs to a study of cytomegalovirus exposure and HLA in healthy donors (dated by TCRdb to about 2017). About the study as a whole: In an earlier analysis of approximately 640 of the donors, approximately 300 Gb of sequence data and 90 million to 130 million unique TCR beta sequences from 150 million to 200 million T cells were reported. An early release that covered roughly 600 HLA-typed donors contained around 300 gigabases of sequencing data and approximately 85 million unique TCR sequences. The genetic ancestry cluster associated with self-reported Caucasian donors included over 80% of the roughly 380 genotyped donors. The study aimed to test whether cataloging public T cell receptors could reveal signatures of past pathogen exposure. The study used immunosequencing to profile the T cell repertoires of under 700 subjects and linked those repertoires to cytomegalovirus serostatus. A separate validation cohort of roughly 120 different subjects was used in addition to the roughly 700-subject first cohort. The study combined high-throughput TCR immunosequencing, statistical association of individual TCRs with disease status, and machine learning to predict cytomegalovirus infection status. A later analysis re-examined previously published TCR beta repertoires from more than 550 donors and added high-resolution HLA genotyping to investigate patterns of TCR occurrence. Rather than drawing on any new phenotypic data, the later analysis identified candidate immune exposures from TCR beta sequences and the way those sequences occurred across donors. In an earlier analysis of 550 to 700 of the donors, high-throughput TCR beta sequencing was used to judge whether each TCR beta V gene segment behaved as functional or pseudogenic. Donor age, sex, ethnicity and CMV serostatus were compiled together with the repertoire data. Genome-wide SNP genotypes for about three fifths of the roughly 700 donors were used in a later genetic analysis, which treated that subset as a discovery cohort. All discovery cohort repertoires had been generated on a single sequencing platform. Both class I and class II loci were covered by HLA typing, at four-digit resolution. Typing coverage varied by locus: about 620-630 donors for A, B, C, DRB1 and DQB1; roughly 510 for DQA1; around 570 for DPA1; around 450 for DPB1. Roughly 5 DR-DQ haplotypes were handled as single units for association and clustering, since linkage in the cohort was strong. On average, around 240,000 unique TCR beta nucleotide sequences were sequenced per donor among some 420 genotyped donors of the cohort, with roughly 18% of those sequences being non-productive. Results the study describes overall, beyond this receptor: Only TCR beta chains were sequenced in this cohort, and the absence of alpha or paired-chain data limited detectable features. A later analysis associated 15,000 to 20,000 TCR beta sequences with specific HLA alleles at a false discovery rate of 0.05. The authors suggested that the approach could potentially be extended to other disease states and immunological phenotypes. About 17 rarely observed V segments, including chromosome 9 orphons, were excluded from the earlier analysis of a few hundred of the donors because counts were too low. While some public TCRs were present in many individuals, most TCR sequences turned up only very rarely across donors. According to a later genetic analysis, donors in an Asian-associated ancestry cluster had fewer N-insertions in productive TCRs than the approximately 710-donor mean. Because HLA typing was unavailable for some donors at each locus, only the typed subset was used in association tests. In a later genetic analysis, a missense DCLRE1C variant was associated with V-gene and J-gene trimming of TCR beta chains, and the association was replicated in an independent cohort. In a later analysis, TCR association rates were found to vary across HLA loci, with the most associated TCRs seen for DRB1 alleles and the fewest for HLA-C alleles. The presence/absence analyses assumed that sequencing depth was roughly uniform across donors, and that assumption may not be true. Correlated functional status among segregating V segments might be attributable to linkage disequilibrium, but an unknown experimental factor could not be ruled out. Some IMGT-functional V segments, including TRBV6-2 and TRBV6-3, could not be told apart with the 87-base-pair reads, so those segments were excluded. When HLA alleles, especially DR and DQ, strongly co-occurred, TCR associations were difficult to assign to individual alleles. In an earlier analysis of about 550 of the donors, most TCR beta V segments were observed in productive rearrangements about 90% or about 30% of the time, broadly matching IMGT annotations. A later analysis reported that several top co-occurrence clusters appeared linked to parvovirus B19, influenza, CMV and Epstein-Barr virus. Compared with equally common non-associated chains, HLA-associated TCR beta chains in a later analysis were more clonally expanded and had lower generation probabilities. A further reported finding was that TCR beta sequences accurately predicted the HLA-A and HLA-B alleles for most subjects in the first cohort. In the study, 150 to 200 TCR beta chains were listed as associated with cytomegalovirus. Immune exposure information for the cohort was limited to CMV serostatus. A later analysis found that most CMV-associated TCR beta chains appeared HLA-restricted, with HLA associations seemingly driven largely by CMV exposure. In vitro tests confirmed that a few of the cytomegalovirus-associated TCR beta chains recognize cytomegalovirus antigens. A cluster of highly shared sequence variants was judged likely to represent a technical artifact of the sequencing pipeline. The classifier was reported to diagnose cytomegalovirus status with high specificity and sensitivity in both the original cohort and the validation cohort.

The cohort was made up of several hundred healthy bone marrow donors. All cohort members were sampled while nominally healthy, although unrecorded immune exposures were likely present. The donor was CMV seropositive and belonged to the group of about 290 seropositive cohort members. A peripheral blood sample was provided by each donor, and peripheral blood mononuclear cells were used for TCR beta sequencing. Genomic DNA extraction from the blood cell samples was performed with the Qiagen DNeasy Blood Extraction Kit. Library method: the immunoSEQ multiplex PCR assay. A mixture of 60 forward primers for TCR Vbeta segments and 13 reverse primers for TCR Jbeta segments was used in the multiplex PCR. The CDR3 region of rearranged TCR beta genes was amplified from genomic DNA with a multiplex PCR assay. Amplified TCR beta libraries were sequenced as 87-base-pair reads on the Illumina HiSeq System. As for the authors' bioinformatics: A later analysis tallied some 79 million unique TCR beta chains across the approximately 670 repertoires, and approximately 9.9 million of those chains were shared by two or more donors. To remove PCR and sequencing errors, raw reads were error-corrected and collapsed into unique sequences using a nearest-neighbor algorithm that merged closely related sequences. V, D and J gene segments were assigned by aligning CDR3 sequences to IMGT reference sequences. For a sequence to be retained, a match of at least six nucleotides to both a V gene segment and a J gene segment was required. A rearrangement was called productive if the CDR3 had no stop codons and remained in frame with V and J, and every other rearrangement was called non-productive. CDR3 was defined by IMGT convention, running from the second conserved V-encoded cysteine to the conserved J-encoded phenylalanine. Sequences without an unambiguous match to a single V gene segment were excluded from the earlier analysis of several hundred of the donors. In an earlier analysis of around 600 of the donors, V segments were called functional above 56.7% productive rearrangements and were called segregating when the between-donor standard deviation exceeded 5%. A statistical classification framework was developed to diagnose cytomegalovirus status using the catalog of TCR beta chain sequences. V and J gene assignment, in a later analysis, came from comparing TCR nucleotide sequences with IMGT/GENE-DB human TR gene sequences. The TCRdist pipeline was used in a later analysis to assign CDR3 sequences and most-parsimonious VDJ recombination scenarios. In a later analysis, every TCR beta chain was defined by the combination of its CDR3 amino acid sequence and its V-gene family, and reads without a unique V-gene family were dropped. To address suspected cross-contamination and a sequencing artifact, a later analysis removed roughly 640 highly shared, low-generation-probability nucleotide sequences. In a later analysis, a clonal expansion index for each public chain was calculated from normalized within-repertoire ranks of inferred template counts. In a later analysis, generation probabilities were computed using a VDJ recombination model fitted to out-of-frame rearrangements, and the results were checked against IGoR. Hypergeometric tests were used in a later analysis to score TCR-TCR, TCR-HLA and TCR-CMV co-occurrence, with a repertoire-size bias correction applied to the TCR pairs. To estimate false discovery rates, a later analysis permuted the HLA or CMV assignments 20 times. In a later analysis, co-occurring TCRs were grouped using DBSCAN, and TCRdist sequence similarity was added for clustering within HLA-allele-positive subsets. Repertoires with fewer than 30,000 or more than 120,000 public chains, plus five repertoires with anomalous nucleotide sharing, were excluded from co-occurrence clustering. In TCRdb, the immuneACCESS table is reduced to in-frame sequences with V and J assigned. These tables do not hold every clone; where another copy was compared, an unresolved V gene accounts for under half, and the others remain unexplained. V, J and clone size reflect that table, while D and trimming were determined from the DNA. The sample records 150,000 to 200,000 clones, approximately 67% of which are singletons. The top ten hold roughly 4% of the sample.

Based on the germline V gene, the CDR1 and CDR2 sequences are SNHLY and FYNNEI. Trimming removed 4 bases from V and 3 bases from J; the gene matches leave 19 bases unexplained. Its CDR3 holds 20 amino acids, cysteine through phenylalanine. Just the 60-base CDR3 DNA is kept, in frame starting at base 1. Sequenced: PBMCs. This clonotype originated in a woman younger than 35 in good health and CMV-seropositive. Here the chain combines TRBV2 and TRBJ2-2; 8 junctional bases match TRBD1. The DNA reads TGTGCCAGCAGTGCGAGGCTGAGCAGGGGGCAGACGAGGGACACCGGGGAGCTGTTTTTT. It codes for CASSARLSRGQTRDTGELFF.